This section outlines one TCR beta chain sequence together with its context. Germline V gene lookup returns CDR1 MNHEY and CDR2 SVGAGI. The CDR3 extends over 15 amino acids. V lost 0 bases and J lost 7; bases outside the gene matches: 6. This sample was taken from a study of blood T cell repertoires in COVID-19. As for the study in general: Samples taken during acute and convalescent COVID-19 were collected in the United States, Italy and Spain.

Per the original data handling: Cell counts per sample came from amplifying reference gene primers. TCRdb's copy holds only in-frame clones and misses some; the assay was immunoSEQ multiplex PCR. The DNA was the basis for D and trimming; V, J and clone size are from that table. Of some 130,000 clones listed, 84% are singletons. Study members were between about 18 and 95 years old and lived in 20 to 30 US regions. Participants' own reports of clinical history determined their cohort assignment. The sample consisted of PBMCs or T cells enriched from blood (not recorded which). V usage is TRBV6-5 and J usage is TRBJ2-1, with 7 positions matching TRBD1. This TCR came from a man aged 35 to 55 with acute COVID-19. CDR3 nucleotides: TGTGCCAGCAGTTACTCGACAGGGACGAGGAATGAGCAGTTCTTC. This encodes CASSYSTGTRNEQFF.